This TCR beta chain comes out of a study of radiotherapy plus CTLA-4 blockade in lung cancer. Study summary: Objective responses were recorded in over 15% of patients, with disease control recorded in about 29%.

Some clones are missing from TCRdb's copy, which holds only in-frame ones; the method was immunoSEQ multiplex PCR. The sample includes about 28,000 clones, approximately 80% of them seen just once. Study conclusions and caveats: TCR clones originating in tumors grew in number in blood after radiotherapy plus ipilimumab. Early blood T cell clone dynamics, with interferon-beta, were reported to best predict response.

Those patients who had chemo-refractory metastatic non-small-cell lung cancer were given focal radiation along with CTLA-4 blockade through ipilimumab. Concerning this clone itself: Its specificity is not known.

Sequences were derived from peripheral blood, sampled from a patient treated with radiotherapy plus ipilimumab. This receptor was taken from a human donor with non-small cell lung cancer who had stable disease on radiotherapy plus ipilimumab.

The CDR3 coding sequence is TGTGCCAGCAGCACCCCACCGCAGGGGGCGGGCGACACTGAAGCTTTCTTT. Translated: CASSTPPQGAGDTEAFF. The chain is built from TRBV9 and TRBJ1-1, with 8 nucleotides matching TRBD1. The CDR3 is made up of 17 amino acids. The V segment lost 4 bases and the J segment 3 bases; nucleotides outside the gene matches: 14. Germline V gene data show CDR1 as SGDLS and CDR2 as YYNGEE.